Given below is one TCR beta chain in context. Its antigen is unidentified. Produced via immunoSEQ multiplex PCR; TCRdb's table is partial and in-frame only. The sample records 50,000 to 65,000 clones, about 86% being singletons. The CDR3 consists of 15 residues. Germline V CDR1 and CDR2: SGDLS, YYNGEE. The V end was cut by 3 bases, the J end by 1 base, with 11 bases between. This record comes from a study of T cells after posttransplantation cyclophosphamide. Study-level results: Later blood repertoires were often dominated by clones from the donor CD8+ memory compartment. Blood and skin or GI T cell repertoires showed limited TRB overlap. After PTCy, TRB diversity resembled that of CNI/methotrexate controls.

The specimen sequenced was PBMCs. The clonotype comes from a man aged 25 to 45 with a blood cancer, CMV-positive, and with a related stem cell donor. The chain joins TRBV9 to TRBJ1-5; the D gene is possibly TRBD1 (6 bases). The chain's CDR3 is CASSAQGGSNQPQHF. In DNA, the CDR3 is TGTGCCAGCAGCGCACAGGGAGGGAGCAATCAGCCCCAGCATTTT.